The sample holds a few counts of the clone carrying this T cell receptor beta chain. This specimen comes from a study of metastatic and nonmetastatic thyroid tumors. TCRdb re-analyzed the PCR reads through MiXCR. The table has 15,000 to 20,000 clones, around 25% seen once. V dropped 2 bases and J dropped 1 base, with 11 bases sitting between them. Germline CDR1 reads LNHDA; CDR2 reads SQIVND (reference sequence). CDR3 length: 15 amino acids. Patients were all untreated before their thyroid surgery. The chain is built from TRBV19 and TRBJ1-1; D gene unclear. The receptor's source is a female donor with papillary thyroid cancer or a benign thyroid nodule (not recorded which). Some clones in this sample may be carry-over from other donors' samples. Sequenced sample: adjacent normal tissue. This CDR3 reads CASSIIPTKNTEAFF. The CDR3, as DNA: TGTGCCAGTAGTATAATCCCCACAAAGAACACTGAAGCTTTCTTT.